Listed below are T cell receptor beta chains from one sample, sequenced in a study of T cell repertoires in cytomegalovirus infection. TCRdb redid the calling of the reads with MiXCR, one entry per CDR3 protein. The table includes about 110,000 distinct CDR3 sequences, about 28% detected once. These receptors are not linked to any known antigen. Sample: CD8+ T cells from cultured PBMCs, taken from culture after CMV antigen stimulation. These receptors were collected from a human donor in good health (CMV status not recorded). Some clones in this sample may be carry-over from other donors' samples. CDR3s include the opening cysteine and the closing phenylalanine or tryptophan. D genes are given only for firm matches. Clone size is shown for a subset of rows, as once, few, many or a class of expanded clone.

TRBV28	.	.	TRBJ2-5	CASNLGADQETQYF	TGTGCCAGCAACCTAGGGGCAGACCAAGAGACCCAGTACTTC
TRBV7-8	TRBD1	few	TRBJ2-3	CASSSTKPTGVPTDTQYF	TGTGCCAGCAGCTCCACCAAACCGACAGGGGTCCCCACAGATACGCAGTATTTT
TRBV7-3	.	.	TRBJ1-1	CASSSSGMNTEAFF	TGTGCCAGCAGCTCCTCGGGGATGAACACTGAAGCTTTCTTT
TRBV12-3/TRBV12-4	.	few	TRBJ1-5	CASSLGSLPQHF	TGTGCCAGCAGTTTAGGCAGTTTGCCCCAGCATTTT
TRBV14	.	.	TRBJ1-1	CASSQEQIQWNTEAFF	TGTGCCAGCAGCCAAGAACAGATACAGTGGAACACTGAAGCTTTCTTT
TRBV27	TRBD2	.	TRBJ2-1	CVSSFSGGGNEQFF	TGTGTCAGCAGTTTCAGCGGGGGGGGGAATGAGCAGTTCTTC
TRBV7-8	.	many	TRBJ1-3	CASGSRSSGNTIYF	TGTGCCAGCGGGTCAAGGAGCTCTGGAAACACCATATATTTT
TRBV19	TRBD1	.	TRBJ2-5	CASSPWTGVVETQYF	TGTGCCAGTAGTCCTTGGACAGGGGTCGTCGAGACCCAGTACTTC
TRBV5-4	.	few	TRBJ2-7	CASSLEVSAYEQYF	TGTGCCAGCAGCTTGGAGGTTTCAGCCTACGAGCAGTACTTC
TRBV6-6	TRBD2	.	TRBJ2-1	CASSYSRLAGGEQFF	TGTGCCAGCAGTTACTCGAGACTAGCCGGCGGAGAGCAGTTCTTC
TRBV12-3/TRBV12-4	.	few	TRBJ2-3	CASSLTGTDTQYF	TGTGCCAGCAGTTTAACGGGCACAGATACGCAGTATTTT
TRBV5-4	.	few	TRBJ2-7	CASSLFTGKEQYF	TGTGCCAGCAGCTTGTTCACGGGTAAAGAGCAGTACTTC
TRBV7-9	TRBD1	.	TRBJ1-6	CASRKGAKSPLHF	TGTGCCAGCAGAAAGGGGGCGAAATCACCCCTCCACTTT
TRBV24-1	.	many	TRBJ2-3	CATSLGGTQYF	TGTGCCACCAGCCTCGGGGGTACGCAGTATTTT
TRBV30	.	.	TRBJ2-7	CAWKSDSYEQYF	TGTGCCTGGAAAAGCGACAGCTACGAGCAGTACTTC
TRBV27	.	.	TRBJ1-4	CASSFVSRSGAGEKLFF	TGTGCCAGCAGTTTTGTTTCCCGTTCGGGGGCGGGTGAAAAACTGTTTTTT
TRBV7-9	.	few	TRBJ1-4	CASSPGDSRSNEKLFF	TGTGCCAGCAGCCCGGGGGATTCAAGATCTAATGAAAAACTGTTTTTT
TRBV7-9	.	many	TRBJ2-1	CASSSTGSPYNEQFF	TGTGCCAGCAGCTCGACAGGTTCCCCCTACAATGAGCAGTTCTTC
TRBV5-6	TRBD1	few	TRBJ2-7	CASSLRVGTVDYEQYF	TGTGCCAGCAGCTTGAGGGTCGGGACAGTAGACTACGAGCAGTACTTC
TRBV6-2/TRBV6-3	.	.	TRBJ2-7	CASQRQGLYEQYF	TGTGCCAGCCAGAGACAGGGACTCTACGAGCAGTACTTC
TRBV7-2	TRBD1	.	TRBJ2-7	CASSRGQGGYEQYF	TGTGCCAGCAGCCGGGGACAGGGGGGCTACGAGCAGTACTTC
TRBV7-3	TRBD1	.	TRBJ2-1	CASSLGTGSYNEQFF	TGTGCCAGCAGCCTTGGGACAGGCTCCTACAATGAGCAGTTCTTC
TRBV13	.	few	TRBJ2-5	CASSSDRMETQYF	TGTGCCAGCAGCTCCGATCGGATGGAGACCCAGTACTTC
TRBV6-5	.	.	TRBJ1-5	CASSSSQNTPQHF	TGTGCCAGCAGTTCATCCCAAAATACTCCCCAGCATTTT
TRBV19	TRBD1	.	TRBJ1-1	CASTRGPDTEAFF	TGTGCCAGCACAAGGGGGCCGGACACTGAAGCTTTCTTT
TRBV7-9	TRBD2	many	TRBJ2-7	CASRLAGAHYEQYF	TGTGCCAGCAGGCTAGCGGGGGCTCACTACGAGCAGTACTTC
TRBV7-3	.	.	TRBJ2-1	CASRLAVNEQFF	TGTGCCAGCAGATTAGCGGTCAATGAGCAGTTCTTC
TRBV7-2	TRBD1	many	TRBJ2-5	CASSLRQGAGETQYF	TGTGCCAGCAGCTTACGACAGGGGGCTGGGGAGACCCAGTACTTC
TRBV7-9	.	few	TRBJ2-5	CASAPRGVRETQYF	TGTGCCAGCGCTCCCAGAGGGGTCCGAGAGACCCAGTACTTC
TRBV5-6	.	.	TRBJ2-1	CASSALGNEQFF	TGTGCCAGCAGCGCTCTGGGGAATGAGCAGTTCTTC
TRBV6-1	.	many	TRBJ2-7	CASSEVAGVYEQYF	TGTGCCAGCAGTGAAGTGGCAGGGGTCTACGAGCAGTACTTC
TRBV19	TRBD2	.	TRBJ2-1	CASTRLAGGRRHEQFF	TGTGCCAGTACTAGACTAGCGGGGGGCCGGCGGCATGAGCAGTTCTTC
TRBV6-1	TRBD1	few	TRBJ1-6	CASSFRGSPLHF	TGTGCCAGCAGTTTCAGGGGGTCACCCCTCCACTTT
TRBV12-3/TRBV12-4	TRBD1	few	TRBJ2-3	CASSRTGVTRQYF	TGTGCCAGCAGCCGGACAGGGGTGACACGACAGTATTTT
TRBV7-6	.	.	TRBJ2-5	CASSSSWKTQYF	TGTGCCAGCAGCTCCTCTTGGAAGACCCAGTACTTC